Listed below are T cell receptor beta chains from one sample, sequenced in a study of T-cell reconstitution after alpha-beta-depleted transplantation in children. TCRdb re-called the PCR reads with MiXCR, one entry per CDR3 protein. Seen here are around 680,000 distinct CDR3 sequences, approximately 17% observed once, and the top ten hold about 1.1%. The source was PBMCs from the stem cell graft donor, collected from the stem cell graft. The receptors originated from a human donor who donated a stem cell graft to a child with acute myeloid leukemia. Each CDR3 is given with its conserved first and last residue. Each record gives: V gene, CDR3 protein.

>TRBV20-1
CSAALGGGYTF
>TRBV24-1
CATSDPGSYEQYF
>TRBV7-9
CASSLATGTVEETQYF
>TRBV27
CAAGANVLTF
>TRBV11-3
CASSKSSGGTHNEQFF
>TRBV20-1
CSASSGHKGSPLHF
>TRBV5-1
CASSWTSSEDTQYF
>TRBV5-1
CASRVGAPYQNEQFF
>TRBV5-6
CASESTGQGGRGYTF
>TRBV15
CATTHLNTGELFF
>TRBV20-1
CSANRDSGGNQPQHF
>TRBV6-5
CASSYSLRRNTEAFF
>TRBV29-1
CSATPSSYNSPLHF
>TRBV4-3
CASSPAASGSSYEQYF
>TRBV5-6
CASSLGFEETQYF
>TRBV20-1
CSALPGLAGGRGTDTQYF
>TRBV5-5
CASREGGQGVIDTQYF
>TRBV7-2
CASSLAQRTEDEQFF
>TRBV19
CASSIGDRTYNSPLHF
>TRBV29-1
CSVEESNEQFF
>TRBV4-3
CASSQDRVNTGELFF
>TRBV7-9
CASSGPPNSENEQYF
>TRBV28
CASTEVSRGHNEQFF
>TRBV5-1
CASSLTTRTSGETQYF
>TRBV29-1
CSVASGGNTIYF
>TRBV6-2/TRBV6-3
CASSPRKGGEHRGAELFF
>TRBV7-2
CASSLGGREQETQYF